This T cell receptor (beta chain) comes out of a study of blood T cell repertoires in COVID-19. Study in general: Spain, Italy and the United States supplied samples that represented acute and convalescent COVID-19.

Self-reported history from a screening survey and questionnaire set each donor's cohort. Cohort 3 donors were reported recovered after two negative PCRs, clearance, or symptom resolution. The CDR3 runs to 15 residues. Germline V CDR1 and CDR2: SGHNT, YENEEA. V shed 2 bases and J shed 3 bases, with 11 bases lying between them. Libraries were prepared by immunoSEQ multiplex PCR; TCRdb keeps only in-frame clonotypes and omits some of them. Altogether 250,000 or so clones are present, approximately 84% being singletons, with the ten largest covering about 1.6%. The sample was PBMCs or T cells enriched from blood (not recorded which). The chain employs TRBV11-3 and TRBJ2-1, with D possibly TRBD1 on 6 matching bases. The clonotype originates from a middle-aged man who had recovered from COVID-19. The CDR3 protein is CASSLRSGVYNEQFF. The CDR3 DNA sequence: TGTGCCAGCAGCTTAAGGTCAGGGGTCTACAATGAGCAGTTCTTC.